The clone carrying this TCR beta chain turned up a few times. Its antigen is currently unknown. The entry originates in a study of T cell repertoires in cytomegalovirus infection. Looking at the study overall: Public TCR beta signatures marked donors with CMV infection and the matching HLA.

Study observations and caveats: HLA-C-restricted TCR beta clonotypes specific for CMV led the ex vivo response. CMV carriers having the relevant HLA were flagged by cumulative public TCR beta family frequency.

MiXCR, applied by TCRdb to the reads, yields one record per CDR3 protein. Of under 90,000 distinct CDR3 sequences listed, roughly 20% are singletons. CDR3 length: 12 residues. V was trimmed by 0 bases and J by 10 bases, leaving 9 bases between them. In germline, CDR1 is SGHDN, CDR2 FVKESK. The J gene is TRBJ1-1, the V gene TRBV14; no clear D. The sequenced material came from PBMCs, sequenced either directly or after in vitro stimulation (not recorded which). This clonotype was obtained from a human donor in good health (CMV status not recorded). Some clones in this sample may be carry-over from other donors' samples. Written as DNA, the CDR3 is TGTGCCAGCAGCCAAGAGCATCGGGTAGCTTTCTTT. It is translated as CASSQEHRVAFF.